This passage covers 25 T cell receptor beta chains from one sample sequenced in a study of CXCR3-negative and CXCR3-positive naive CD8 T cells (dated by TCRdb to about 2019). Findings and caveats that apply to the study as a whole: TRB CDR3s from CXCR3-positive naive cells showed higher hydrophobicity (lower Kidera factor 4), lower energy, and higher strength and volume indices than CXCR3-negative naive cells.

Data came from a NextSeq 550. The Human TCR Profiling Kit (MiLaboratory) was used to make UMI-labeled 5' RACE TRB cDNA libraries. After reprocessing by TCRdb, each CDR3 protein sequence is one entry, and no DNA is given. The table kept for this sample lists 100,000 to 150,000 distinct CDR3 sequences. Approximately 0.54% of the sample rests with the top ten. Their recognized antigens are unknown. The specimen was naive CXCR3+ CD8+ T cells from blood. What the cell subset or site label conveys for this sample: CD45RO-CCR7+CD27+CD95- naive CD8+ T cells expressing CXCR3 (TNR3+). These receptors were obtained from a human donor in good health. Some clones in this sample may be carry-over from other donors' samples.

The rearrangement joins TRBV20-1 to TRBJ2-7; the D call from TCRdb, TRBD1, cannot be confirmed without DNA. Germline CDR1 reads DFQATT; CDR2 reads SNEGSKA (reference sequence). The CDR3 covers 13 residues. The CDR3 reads CSARTGRTYEQYF.

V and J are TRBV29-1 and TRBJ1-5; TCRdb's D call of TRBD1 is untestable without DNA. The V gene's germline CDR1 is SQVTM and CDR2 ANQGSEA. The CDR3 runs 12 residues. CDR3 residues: CSGGQPEGPQHF.

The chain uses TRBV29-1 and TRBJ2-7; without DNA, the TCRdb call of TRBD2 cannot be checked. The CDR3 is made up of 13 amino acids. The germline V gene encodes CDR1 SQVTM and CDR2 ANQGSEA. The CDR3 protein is CSVAGEGTYEQYF.

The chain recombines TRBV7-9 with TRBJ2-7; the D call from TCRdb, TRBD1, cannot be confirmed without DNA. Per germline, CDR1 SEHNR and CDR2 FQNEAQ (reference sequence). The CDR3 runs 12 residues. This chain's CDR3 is CASSSQGSEQYF.

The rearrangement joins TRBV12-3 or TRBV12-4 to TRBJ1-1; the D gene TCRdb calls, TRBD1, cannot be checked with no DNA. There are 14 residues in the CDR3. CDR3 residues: CASSLYSGIPEAFF.

The CDR3 loop reads CASSLLDRGKQYF. The J gene is TRBJ2-7, the V gene TRBV7-3; the TCRdb call, TRBD1, lacks DNA for checking. CDR3 size: 13 residues. Germline CDR1 reads SGHTA; CDR2 reads FQGTGA.

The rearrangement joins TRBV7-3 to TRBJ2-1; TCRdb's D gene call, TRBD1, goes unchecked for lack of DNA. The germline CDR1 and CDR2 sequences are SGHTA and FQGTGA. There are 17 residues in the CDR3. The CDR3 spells CASSPFGGGSSYNEQFF.

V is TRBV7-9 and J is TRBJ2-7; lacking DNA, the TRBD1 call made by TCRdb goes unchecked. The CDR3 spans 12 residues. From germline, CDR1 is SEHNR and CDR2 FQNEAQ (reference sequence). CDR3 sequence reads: CASSRGTVEQYF.

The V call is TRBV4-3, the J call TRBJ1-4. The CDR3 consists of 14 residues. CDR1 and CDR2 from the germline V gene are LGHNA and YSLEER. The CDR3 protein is CASSPTITNEKLFF.

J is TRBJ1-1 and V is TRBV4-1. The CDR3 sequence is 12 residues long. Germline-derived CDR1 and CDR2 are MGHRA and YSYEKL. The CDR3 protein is CASSQGGRWAFF.

CDR3 sequence reads: CASRTGGSADTQYF. The J gene is TRBJ2-3, the V gene TRBV5-1; TCRdb names TRBD2, which stays unverified in the absence of DNA. The CDR3 is 14 residues long. The germline V gene has CDR1 SGHRS and CDR2 YFSETQ.

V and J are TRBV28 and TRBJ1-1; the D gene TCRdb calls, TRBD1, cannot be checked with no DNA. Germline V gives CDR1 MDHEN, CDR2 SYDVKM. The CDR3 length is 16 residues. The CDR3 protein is CASSFRVSPVYTEAFF.

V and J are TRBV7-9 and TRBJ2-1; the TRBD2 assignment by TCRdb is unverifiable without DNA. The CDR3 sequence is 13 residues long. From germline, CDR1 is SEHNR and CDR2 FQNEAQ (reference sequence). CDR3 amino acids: CASSLVSVNEQFF.

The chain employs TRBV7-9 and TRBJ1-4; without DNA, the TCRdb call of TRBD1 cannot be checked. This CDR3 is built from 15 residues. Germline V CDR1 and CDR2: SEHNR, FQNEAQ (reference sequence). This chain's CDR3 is CASSLLGQGQEKLFF.

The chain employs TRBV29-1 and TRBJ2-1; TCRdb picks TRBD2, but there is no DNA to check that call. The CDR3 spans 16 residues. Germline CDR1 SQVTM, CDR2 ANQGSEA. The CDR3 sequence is CSVEDPVEGPDNEQFF.

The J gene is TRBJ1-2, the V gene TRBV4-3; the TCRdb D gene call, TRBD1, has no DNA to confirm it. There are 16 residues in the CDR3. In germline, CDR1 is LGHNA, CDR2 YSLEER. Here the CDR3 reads CASSRDTGTAFYGYTF.

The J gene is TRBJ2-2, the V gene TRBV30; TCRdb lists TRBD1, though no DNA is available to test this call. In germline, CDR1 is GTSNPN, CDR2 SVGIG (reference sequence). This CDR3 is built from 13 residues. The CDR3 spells CAWSEGTARELFF.

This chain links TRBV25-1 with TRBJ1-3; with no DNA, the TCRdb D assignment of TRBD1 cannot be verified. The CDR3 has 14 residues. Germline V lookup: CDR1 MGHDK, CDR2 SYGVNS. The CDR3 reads CASSEVGGGNTIYF.

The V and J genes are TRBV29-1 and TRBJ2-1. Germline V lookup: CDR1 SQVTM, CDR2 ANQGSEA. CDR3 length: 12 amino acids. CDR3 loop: CSVIGVTREQFF.

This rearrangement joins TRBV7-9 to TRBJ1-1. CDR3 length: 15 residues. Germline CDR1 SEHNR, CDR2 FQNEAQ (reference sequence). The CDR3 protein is CASSLHLGGDTEAFF.

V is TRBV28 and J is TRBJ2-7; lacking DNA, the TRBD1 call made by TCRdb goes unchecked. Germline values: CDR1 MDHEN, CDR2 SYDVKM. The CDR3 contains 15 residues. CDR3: CASNWGTGGVDEQYF.

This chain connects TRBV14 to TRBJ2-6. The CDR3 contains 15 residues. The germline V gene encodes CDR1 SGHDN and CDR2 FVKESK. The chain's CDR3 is CASSQMASGANVLTF.

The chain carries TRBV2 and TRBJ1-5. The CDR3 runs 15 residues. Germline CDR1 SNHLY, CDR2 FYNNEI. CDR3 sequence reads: CASSSGGLDDQPQHF.

CDR3: CASTEWRSGETQYF. The rearrangement uses TRBV2 and TRBJ2-5. The CDR3 is made up of 14 amino acids. Germline CDR1 and CDR2: SNHLY and FYNNEI.

CDR3 sequence reads: CSARAGVSYEQYF. This chain uses TRBV29-1 with TRBJ2-7; TCRdb's D gene call, TRBD2, goes unchecked for lack of DNA. Per germline, CDR1 SQVTM and CDR2 ANQGSEA. The CDR3 runs to 13 residues.